The 17 T cell receptor beta chains listed next were all sequenced from one sample in a study of shared clonotypes between healthy human individuals. TCRdb keeps only in-frame clones here, not all; method: immunoSEQ multiplex PCR. This table holds 2 million to 2.5 million clones, 80% to 95% found once. The sample taken for sequencing was naive CD4+ T cells from PBMCs. Subset defined: CD45RA+ positively selected. Source of these receptors: a man between 18 and 35 years old in good health. Some clones in this sample may be carry-over from other donors' samples.

J is TRBJ2-1 and V is TRBV28, with D possibly being TRBD1 (6 bases). V lost 6 bases and J 7 bases, leaving 16 bases between the germline ends. The CDR3 covers 14 residues. The germline CDR1 and CDR2 sequences are MDHEN and SYDVKM. CDR3 loop: CASRLRQDGNEQFF. The CDR3 DNA reads as TGTGCCAGCAGACTTAGACAGGACGGGAATGAGCAGTTCTTC.

Regarding this clone: The identical CDR3 is also encoded by other nucleotide sequences in the sample. This sequence joins TRBV29-1 and TRBJ2-7; 7 bases agree with TRBD2. The CDR3 consists of 13 residues. Germline V gene sequence: CDR1 SQVTM, CDR2 ANQGSEA. After removal of 3 bases from V and 1 base from J, the junction contained 3 bases not matched to a gene. The CDR3 DNA sequence: TGCAGCGTTGATTCTAGCGGATCCTACGAGCAGTACTTC. This sequence encodes CSVDSSGSYEQYF.

In regard to this clone: This CDR3 is also generated by other DNA sequences in the sample. The chain joins TRBV5-1 to TRBJ2-2; D is perhaps TRBD1 or TRBD2 (5 bases each). V gave up 4 bases and J gave up 5 bases, with 15 bases separating them. This CDR3 has 15 amino acids. Germline V lookup: CDR1 SGHRS, CDR2 YFSETQ. The CDR3 bases are TGCGCCAGCAGCCCAGGGCAGGGACGGACCGGGGAGCTGTTTTTT. Amino acid sequence: CASSPGQGRTGELFF.

The table lists this clone with a few counts. The sample contains more than one DNA sequence encoding this CDR3. The chain couples TRBV6-5 to TRBJ1-5; D perhaps matches TRBD1 (6 bases). V gave up 0 bases and J gave up 7 bases, with 10 bases separating them. The CDR3 runs 14 residues. Germline V gene sequence: CDR1 MNHEY, CDR2 SVGAGI. The CDR3 nucleotides are TGTGCCAGCAGTTACTCGAGGGGGAGACAGCCCCAGCATTTT. This gives the protein CASSYSRGRQPQHF.

This clone has just one count. The genes are TRBV7-2 and TRBJ2-7; 7 nucleotides line up with TRBD2. Losses at the gene ends were 8 bases for V and 0 bases for J; bases not matched to a gene: 10. The CDR3 is 15 residues long. Germline CDR1 and CDR2: SGHTA and FQGNSA. The CDR3 coding sequence is TGTGCCAGCGGGGGGGGAGGGTCCCTCTCCTACGAGCAGTACTTC. Amino acids: CASGGGGSLSYEQYF.

The rearrangement uses TRBV5-1 and TRBJ2-2, with 9 bases lining up with TRBD2. J was trimmed by 5 bases and V by 3 bases; bases with no gene match: 5. The germline V gene encodes CDR1 SGHRS and CDR2 YFSETQ. There are 15 residues in the CDR3. CDR3 nucleotide sequence: TGCGCCAGCAGCTGGAGCGGGAGGTTTACCGGGGAGCTGTTTTTT. This codes for CASSWSGRFTGELFF.

This sequence joins TRBV7-8 and TRBJ2-1, with D tentatively TRBD1 or TRBD2 (6 bases each). This CDR3 has 15 residues. The V end was cut by 5 bases, the J end by 2 bases, with 13 bases between. Germline-derived CDR1 and CDR2 are SGHVS and FQNEAQ. CDR3 region: CASSLQGGPYNEQFF. CDR3 sequence (DNA): TGTGCCAGCAGCCTACAAGGGGGGCCCTACAATGAGCAGTTCTTC.

This chain uses TRBV6-1 with TRBJ2-1; 11 nucleotides agree with TRBD2. Germline assignment: CDR1 MNHNS and CDR2 SASEGT. CDR3 size: 13 residues. The V and J ends lost 4 bases and 16 bases, in that order; junction bases with no gene match: 9. The CDR3 here is CASSAGLAVPRFF. As DNA, the CDR3 is TGTGCCAGCAGTGCGGGACTAGCGGTCCCTCGCTTCTTC.

The rearrangement joins TRBV29-1 to TRBJ1-1, with a possible D match to TRBD1 (6 bases). The CDR3 length is 14 residues. Germline CDR1 SQVTM, CDR2 ANQGSEA. Trimming took 1 base from V and 6 from J, leaving 15 bases between them. The CDR3 is CSVEAETGHPEAFF. CDR3 DNA sequence: TGCAGCGTTGAAGCCGAGACAGGTCACCCTGAAGCTTTCTTT.

The V and J genes are TRBV28 and TRBJ2-2, with 13 nucleotides matching TRBD2. V lost 4 bases, J lost 9 bases, and 5 bases stayed unmatched. The germline CDR1 and CDR2 sequences are MDHEN and SYDVKM. The CDR3 sequence is 15 residues long. In DNA, the CDR3 is TGTGCCAGCAGTTCGGGACTAGCGGGGACAAGGGAGCTGTTTTTT. As protein: CASSSGLAGTRELFF.

Remarks on this clone: At one end, the junction sequence differs from germline, possibly due to a read error. CDR3 sequence (DNA): TGTGCAAGCAGTTTCGGGGGGGGAGCTTTCTTT. It codes for CASSFGGGAFF. V and J are TRBV28 and TRBJ1-1, with a possible D match to TRBD1 (5 bases). CDR1 MDHEN and CDR2 SYDVKM come from the germline V gene. This CDR3 contains 11 residues.

V is TRBV5-4 and J is TRBJ2-3; D gene uncertain. V lost 4 bases to trimming and J lost 4 bases, with 19 bases between them. This CDR3 contains 16 residues. Germline-derived CDR1 and CDR2 are SGHNT and YYREEE (reference sequence). CDR3 DNA: TGTGCCAGCAGCCCCATTGGACGGACGGCGTCAGATACGCAGTATTTT. Translating it yields CASSPIGRTASDTQYF.

Comments on this clone: The sample carries other DNA sequences with the same CDR3. This chain connects TRBV25-1 to TRBJ1-1, with D perhaps matching TRBD1 (6 bases). The CDR3 consists of 13 residues. The ends were cut back, 4 bases at V and 0 bases at J, with 6 bases in the middle. Germline values: CDR1 MGHDK, CDR2 SYGVNS. This CDR3 reads CASSGQVNTEAFF. DNA for the CDR3: TGTGCCAGCAGTGGACAGGTGAACACTGAAGCTTTCTTT.

This chain uses TRBV4-2 with TRBJ2-7; 10 bases match TRBD1. The CDR3 runs to 17 residues. J was trimmed by 1 base and V by 4 bases; bases with no gene match: 10. Germline assignment: CDR1 LGHNA and CDR2 YNFKEQ. This chain's CDR3 is CASSRQTTGGLSYEQYF. For the CDR3, the DNA is TGTGCCAGCAGCCGACAAACGACAGGGGGCCTATCCTACGAGCAGTACTTC.

This clone was found once. The chain's CDR3 is CASSLNAGQETQYF. CDR3 bases: TGTGCCAGCAGTCTAAACGCTGGGCAAGAGACCCAGTACTTC. The genes are TRBV27 and TRBJ2-5, with no clear D. Trimming took off 5 bases at V and 2 bases at J, with 12 bases between the two ends. The CDR3 covers 14 residues. Per the germline V gene, CDR1 is MNHEY and CDR2 is SMNVEV (reference sequence).

This chain joins TRBV27 and TRBJ2-7, with a weak D call TRBD2 (8 bases). Trimming stripped 5 bases from V and 3 bases from J, with 20 bases between. Germline loops: CDR1 MNHEY, CDR2 SMNVEV (reference sequence). The CDR3 spans 16 residues. The CDR3 DNA sequence: TGTGCCAGCAGTCCGGACGGGGGGGCAGGGGGCTACGAGCAGTACTTC. It codes for CASSPDGGAGGYEQYF.

With respect to this clone: The sample carries other DNA sequences with the same CDR3. This chain connects TRBV7-3 to TRBJ2-5; no clear D gene. V lost 2 bases, J lost 1 base, and 11 bases lay in between. Germline CDR1 and CDR2: SGHTA and FQGTGA. The CDR3 spans 15 residues. CDR3 protein: CASSLGRASQETQYF. The CDR3 DNA reads as TGTGCCAGCAGCTTAGGAAGGGCGAGCCAAGAGACCCAGTACTTC.